A selection of T cell receptor beta chains follows, all from one sample in a study of T cell responses to AZD1222 COVID-19 vaccine. Profiling relied on immunoSEQ multiplex PCR, and the TCRdb table lists in-frame clones only, not all of them. Of approximately 150,000 clones in the sample, around 90% were seen once. Material: peripheral blood, obtained 28 days after the second dose of the MenACWY control vaccine. Source of these receptors: an adult who received the MenACWY meningococcal vaccine as a control. Both conserved end residues are part of each CDR3. The D gene is left open where the match is weak. Clone sizes are given selectively: once, few, many, or a class where the clone is expanded.

CDR3 length	clone size	V gene	D gene	J gene	CDR3 protein	CDR3 DNA
14	few	TRBV9	.	TRBJ2-7	CASSGSWGGYEQYF	TGTGCCAGCAGCGGCTCGTGGGGCGGGTACGAGCAGTACTTC
11	.	TRBV2	.	TRBJ2-7	CASTPSYEQYF	TGTGCCAGCACCCCCTCCTACGAGCAGTACTTC
15	.	TRBV19	.	TRBJ2-3	CASSIASVATDTQYF	TGTGCCAGTAGTATCGCTAGCGTGGCCACAGATACGCAGTATTTT
13	.	TRBV19	.	TRBJ1-3	CASSISSGNTIYF	TGTGCCAGTAGTATATCCTCTGGAAACACCATATATTTT
15	.	TRBV19	TRBD1	TRBJ2-5	CASSGGTGRGETQYF	TGTGCCAGTAGTGGGGGGACAGGCAGAGGGGAGACCCAGTACTTC
13	.	TRBV19	.	TRBJ1-1	CASRTGVVAEAFF	TGTGCCAGTAGGACCGGCGTGGTGGCTGAAGCTTTCTTT
15	.	TRBV11-3	.	TRBJ1-1	CASSLDRGLFTEAFF	TGTGCCAGCAGCTTAGACCGGGGGCTGTTCACTGAAGCTTTCTTT
15	.	TRBV5-4	TRBD1	TRBJ2-7	CASSNPGQRTYEQYF	TGTGCCAGCAGCAATCCGGGACAGAGAACCTACGAGCAGTACTTC
14	.	TRBV14	.	TRBJ2-1	CASSQGLPPEQEFF	TGTGCCAGCAGCCAAGGCCTCCCCCCCGAGCAGGAGTTCTTC
15	once	TRBV7-6	TRBD1	TRBJ2-3	CASSPWDRGPDTQYF	TGTGCCAGCAGCCCATGGGACAGGGGCCCAGATACGCAGTATTTT
13	.	TRBV6-5	TRBD1	TRBJ1-2	CASRTGTGAGYTF	TGTGCCAGCAGGACCGGGACAGGGGCTGGCTACACCTTC
14	.	TRBV28	.	TRBJ1-2	CASSLTGSNYGYTF	TGTGCCAGCAGTTTAACAGGGTCGAACTATGGCTACACCTTC
15	once	TRBV4-1	.	TRBJ2-1	CASSQAMSRLNEQFF	TGCGCCAGCAGCCAGGCAATGAGCAGGCTCAATGAGCAGTTCTTC
15	.	TRBV4-3	.	TRBJ2-5	CASSQGGGGQETQYF	TGCGCCAGCAGCCAAGGGGGAGGGGGGCAAGAGACCCAGTACTTC
13	.	TRBV10-3	.	TRBJ1-1	CAIKDGGDTEAFF	TGTGCCATCAAGGACGGAGGAGACACTGAAGCTTTCTTT
12	few	TRBV28	.	TRBJ1-4	CASSPSRAVLFF	TGTGCCAGCAGTCCATCCAGGGCCGTACTGTTTTTT
15	.	TRBV11-2	.	TRBJ1-5	CASSGQAGQNQPQHF	TGTGCCAGCAGCGGCCAGGCAGGCCAAAATCAGCCCCAGCATTTT
13	.	TRBV29-1	TRBD1	TRBJ1-4	CSVGGQGNEKLFF	TGCAGCGTGGGGGGACAGGGAAATGAAAAACTGTTTTTT
14	.	TRBV7-3	.	TRBJ2-7	CASSLSGQADEQYF	TGTGCCAGCAGCTTATCCGGGCAGGCTGACGAGCAGTACTTC
14	.	TRBV18	.	TRBJ1-2	CASSQYRDDYGYTF	TGTGCCAGCTCTCAATACAGGGACGACTATGGCTACACCTTC
18	.	TRBV27	TRBD2	TRBJ2-2	CASSTLAGGRADYGELFF	TGTGCCAGCAGTACCCTCGCCGGCGGGAGGGCCGACTACGGGGAGCTGTTTTTT
15	few	TRBV10-1	.	TRBJ1-4	CASSESVVLRGKLFF	TGCGCCAGCAGTGAGTCGGTAGTCCTTAGGGGGAAACTGTTTTTT
14	.	TRBV2	.	TRBJ1-5	CASRGEGRNQPQHF	TGTGCCAGCAGGGGGGAGGGACGCAATCAGCCCCAGCATTTT
17	.	TRBV24-1	TRBD2	TRBJ2-3	CATSDPRRGDGTDTQYF	TGTGCCACCAGTGACCCTCGACGGGGGGATGGCACAGATACGCAGTATTTT
16	.	TRBV9	.	TRBJ2-1	CASSVGSDQSSNEQFF	TGTGCCAGCAGCGTAGGTTCAGACCAAAGCTCTAATGAGCAGTTCTTC
14	.	TRBV2	.	TRBJ1-2	CASSGLGAYYGYTF	TGTGCCAGCAGTGGTTTGGGGGCGTACTATGGCTACACCTTC
11	.	TRBV29-1	TRBD2	TRBJ2-1	CSVGGGREQFF	TGCAGCGTTGGGGGGGGTAGGGAGCAGTTCTTC
14	.	TRBV18	TRBD1	TRBJ1-1	CASSSGQGNTEAFF	TGTGCCAGCTCATCGGGACAGGGGAACACTGAAGCTTTCTTT
12	.	TRBV19	.	TRBJ1-2	CASSEGNYGYTF	TGTGCCAGTAGTGAGGGGAACTATGGCTACACCTTC
16	.	TRBV2	TRBD1	TRBJ1-6	CASLRTGGSYNSPLHF	TGTGCCAGCCTTAGGACAGGCGGCTCTTATAATTCACCCCTCCACTTT
13	.	TRBV19	.	TRBJ1-2	CASRQDGNYGYTF	TGTGCCAGTAGACAGGACGGGAACTATGGCTACACCTTC
13	.	TRBV19	.	TRBJ1-6	CATSTSYNSPLHF	TGTGCCACTTCGACATCATATAATTCACCCCTCCACTTT
14	.	TRBV5-4	.	TRBJ2-5	CASSSRRREETQYF	TGTGCCAGCAGCTCCCGGCGGCGAGAAGAGACCCAGTACTTC
13	.	TRBV18	.	TRBJ1-1	CASSPPTVPEAFF	TGTGCCAGCTCACCACCGACCGTACCCGAAGCTTTCTTT
12	.	TRBV28	.	TRBJ2-1	CASSYTILEQFF	TGTGCCAGCAGCTATACCATCCTGGAGCAGTTCTTC
15	.	TRBV9	.	TRBJ2-2	CASSLGGAATGELFF	TGTGCCAGCAGCCTTGGGGGGGCGGCCACCGGGGAGCTGTTTTTT
15	.	TRBV18	TRBD1	TRBJ2-5	CASSPTGAPQETQYF	TGTGCCAGCTCACCAACAGGGGCACCCCAAGAGACCCAGTACTTC
16	once	TRBV2	.	TRBJ2-1	CASTPPSGDSYNEQFF	TGTGCCAGCACTCCCCCCAGCGGCGATTCCTACAATGAGCAGTTCTTC
19	few	TRBV6-2/TRBV6-3	TRBD2	TRBJ2-1	CASSNEARTSGGLNNEQFF	TGTGCCAGCAGCAACGAGGCTCGGACTAGCGGGGGACTAAACAATGAGCAGTTCTTC
18	.	TRBV18	TRBD1	TRBJ1-4	CASSPPTGGIIANEKLFF	TGTGCCAGCTCACCACCGACAGGGGGGATAATAGCTAATGAAAAACTGTTTTTT
14	.	TRBV14	TRBD2	TRBJ2-3	CASSPSGSTDTQYF	TGTGCCAGCAGCCCCAGCGGGAGTACAGATACGCAGTATTTT